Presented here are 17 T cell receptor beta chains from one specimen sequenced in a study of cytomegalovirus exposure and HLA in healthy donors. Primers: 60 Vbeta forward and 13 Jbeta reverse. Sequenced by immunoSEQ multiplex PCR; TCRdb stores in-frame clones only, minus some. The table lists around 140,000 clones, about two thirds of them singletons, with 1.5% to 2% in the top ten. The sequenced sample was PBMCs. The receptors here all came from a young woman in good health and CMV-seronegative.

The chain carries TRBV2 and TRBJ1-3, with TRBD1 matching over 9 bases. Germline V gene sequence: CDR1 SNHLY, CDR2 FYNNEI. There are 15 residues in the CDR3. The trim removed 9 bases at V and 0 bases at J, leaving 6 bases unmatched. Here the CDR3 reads CASGDRANSGNTIYF. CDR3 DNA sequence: TGTGCCAGTGGGGACAGGGCCAACTCTGGAAACACCATATATTTT.

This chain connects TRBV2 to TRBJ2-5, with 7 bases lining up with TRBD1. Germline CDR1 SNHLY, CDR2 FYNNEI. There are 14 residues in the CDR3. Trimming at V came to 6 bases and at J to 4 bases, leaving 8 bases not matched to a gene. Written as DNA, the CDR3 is TGTGCCAGCAGGGTTGACAGGGCGCCAGAGACCCAGTACTTC. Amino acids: CASRVDRAPETQYF.

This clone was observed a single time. Written as DNA, the CDR3 is TGTGCCAGCAGCCAAGTTAACCGGGGACAGGGGGCACATGGCTACACCTTC. Amino acid sequence: CASSQVNRGQGAHGYTF. The chain joins TRBV4-2 to TRBJ1-2, with TRBD1 matching 12 bases. This CDR3 has 17 amino acids. V gave up 1 base and J gave up 6 bases; unmatched junction bases: 9. Per the germline V gene, CDR1 is LGHNA and CDR2 is YNFKEQ.

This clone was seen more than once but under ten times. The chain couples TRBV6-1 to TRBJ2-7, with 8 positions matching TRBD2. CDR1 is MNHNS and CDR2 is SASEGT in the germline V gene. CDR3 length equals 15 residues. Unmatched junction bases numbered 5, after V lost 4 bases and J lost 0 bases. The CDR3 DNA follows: TGTGCCAGCAGTGCCGGGACTAGTAGCTCCTACGAGCAGTACGTC. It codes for CASSAGTSSSYEQYV.

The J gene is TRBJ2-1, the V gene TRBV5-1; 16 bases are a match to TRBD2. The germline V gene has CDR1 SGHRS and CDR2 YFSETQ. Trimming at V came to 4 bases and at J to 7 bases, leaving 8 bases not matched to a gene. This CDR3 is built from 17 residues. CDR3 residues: CASSMSPGLAGGNEQFF. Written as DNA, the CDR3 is TGCGCCAGCAGCATGAGTCCGGGACTAGCGGGAGGGAATGAGCAGTTCTTC.

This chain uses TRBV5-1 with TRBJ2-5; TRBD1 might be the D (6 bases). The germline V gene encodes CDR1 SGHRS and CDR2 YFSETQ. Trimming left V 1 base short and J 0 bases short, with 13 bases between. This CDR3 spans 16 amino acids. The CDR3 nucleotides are TGCGCCAGCAGCTTGCTCAGGGGTTCGGACCAAGAGACCCAGTACTTC. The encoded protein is CASSLLRGSDQETQYF.

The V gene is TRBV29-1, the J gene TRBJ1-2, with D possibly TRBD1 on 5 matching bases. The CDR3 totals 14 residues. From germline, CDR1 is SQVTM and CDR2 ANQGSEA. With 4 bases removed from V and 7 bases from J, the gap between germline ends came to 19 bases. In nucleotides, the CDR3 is TGCAGCGTTGTAGGGCAGGGTCCCGGACCTGGCTACACCTTC. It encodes CSVVGQGPGPGYTF.

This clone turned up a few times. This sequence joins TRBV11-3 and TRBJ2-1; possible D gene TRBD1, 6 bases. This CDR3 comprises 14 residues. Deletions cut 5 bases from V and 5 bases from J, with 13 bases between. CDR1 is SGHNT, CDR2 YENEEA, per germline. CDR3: CASSHQQGNNEQFF. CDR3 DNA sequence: TGTGCCAGCAGCCACCAACAGGGCAACAATGAGCAGTTCTTC.

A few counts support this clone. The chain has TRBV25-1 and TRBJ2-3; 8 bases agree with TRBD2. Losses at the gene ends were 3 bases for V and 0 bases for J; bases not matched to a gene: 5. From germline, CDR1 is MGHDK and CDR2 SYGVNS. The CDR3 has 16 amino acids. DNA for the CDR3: TGTGCCAGCAGTGAGGGCGGGGGGCCGAGCACAGATACGCAGTATTTT. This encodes CASSEGGGPSTDTQYF.

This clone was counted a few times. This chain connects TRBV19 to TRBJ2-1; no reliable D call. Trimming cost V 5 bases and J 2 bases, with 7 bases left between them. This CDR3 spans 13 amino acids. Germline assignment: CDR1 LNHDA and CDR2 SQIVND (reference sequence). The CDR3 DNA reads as TGTGCCAGTAGTCCCCGGGCCTACAATGAGCAGTTCTTC. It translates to CASSPRAYNEQFF. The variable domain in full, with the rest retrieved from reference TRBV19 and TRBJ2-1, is DGGITQSPKYLFRKEGQNVTLSCEQNLNHDAMYWYRQDPGQGLRLIYYSQIVNDFQKGDIAEGYSVSREKKESFPLTVTSAQKNPTAFYLCASSPRAYNEQFFGPGTRLTVL.

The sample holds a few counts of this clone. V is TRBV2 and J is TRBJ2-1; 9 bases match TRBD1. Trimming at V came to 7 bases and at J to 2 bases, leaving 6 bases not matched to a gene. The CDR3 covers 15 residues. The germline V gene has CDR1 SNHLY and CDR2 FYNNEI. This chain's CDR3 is CASTGTGTTYNEQFF. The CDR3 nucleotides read TGTGCCAGCACGGGGACAGGGACCACCTACAATGAGCAGTTCTTC.

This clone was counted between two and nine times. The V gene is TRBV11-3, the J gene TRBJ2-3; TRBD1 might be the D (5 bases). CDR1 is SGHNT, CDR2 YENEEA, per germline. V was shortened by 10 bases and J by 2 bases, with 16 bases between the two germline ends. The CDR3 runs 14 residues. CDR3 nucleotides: TGTGCCATATCCGCAGGGATAGTCACAGATACGCAGTATTTT. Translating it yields CAISAGIVTDTQYF.

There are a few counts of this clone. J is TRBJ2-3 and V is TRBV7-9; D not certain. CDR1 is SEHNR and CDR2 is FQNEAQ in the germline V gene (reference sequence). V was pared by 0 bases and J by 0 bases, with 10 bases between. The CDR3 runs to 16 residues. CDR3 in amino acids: CASSLAALHSTDTQYF. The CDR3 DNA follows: TGTGCCAGCAGCTTAGCAGCACTACATAGCACAGATACGCAGTATTTT.

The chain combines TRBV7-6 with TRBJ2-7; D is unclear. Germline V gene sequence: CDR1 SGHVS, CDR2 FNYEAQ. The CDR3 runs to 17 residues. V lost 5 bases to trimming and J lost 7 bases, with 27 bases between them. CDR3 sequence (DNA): TGTGCCAGCAGCCCCTCCCTCGAGGCCTTCAGCTCCGGGGAGCAGTACGTC. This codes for CASSPSLEAFSSGEQYV.

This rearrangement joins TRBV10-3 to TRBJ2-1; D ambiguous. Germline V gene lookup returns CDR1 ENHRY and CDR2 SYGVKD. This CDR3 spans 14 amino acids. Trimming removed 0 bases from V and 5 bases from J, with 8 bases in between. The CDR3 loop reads CAISESTSNNEQFF. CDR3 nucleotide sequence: TGTGCCATCAGTGAGTCGACTTCAAACAATGAGCAGTTCTTC.

CDR3 bases: TGTGCCAGCAGCGCCACAGGGGGGGCCGGGGAGCTGTTTTTT. Translated: CASSATGGAGELFF. The rearrangement links TRBV9 to TRBJ2-2, with D tentatively TRBD1 (8 bases). Germline CDR1 reads SGDLS; CDR2 reads YYNGEE. Trimming took 3 bases from V and 6 from J, leaving 12 bases between them. The CDR3 covers 14 residues.

Here the CDR3 DNA reads TGTGCCAGCAGTTACCGGGACAGTTGGGATACGCAGTATTTT. As protein: CASSYRDSWDTQYF. J is TRBJ2-3 and V is TRBV6-6; 7 positions match TRBD1. Germline V gives CDR1 MNHNY, CDR2 SVGAGI (reference sequence). The CDR3 totals 14 residues. V was clipped by 2 bases and J by 6 bases; unmatched bases: 5.